The rows below give T cell receptor beta chains drawn from one sample of a study of T cell responses to AZD1222 COVID-19 vaccine. Libraries were prepared by immunoSEQ multiplex PCR; TCRdb keeps only in-frame clonotypes and omits some of them. In the table there are roughly 120,000 clones, over 75% of which are singletons. Specimen: peripheral blood, collected on day 0 of AZD1222 vaccination. The receptors here all came from an adult in good health. The CDR3 runs from the conserved cysteine through the conserved F or W. A D gene is named only where the DNA matches it firmly. Part of the rows lack a size; the others show once, few, many or a class for expanded clones.

.,TRBV24-1,.,14,TRBJ2-6,CATSPGPGANVLTF,TGTGCCACCTCACCGGGGCCTGGGGCCAACGTCCTGACTTTC
.,TRBV6-2/TRBV6-3,.,15,TRBJ1-1,CASSYLGVGRTEAFF,TGTGCCAGCAGTTACCTGGGGGTGGGGCGCACTGAAGCTTTCTTT
.,TRBV9,TRBD2,14,TRBJ2-7,CASSGPPAGDEQYF,TGTGCCAGCAGCGGGCCCCCCGCGGGAGACGAGCAGTACTTC
.,TRBV12-2,.,15,TRBJ2-2,CASRLRQGNTGELFF,TGTGCAAGTCGCTTGAGGCAGGGTAACACCGGGGAGCTGTTTTTT
.,TRBV28,.,14,TRBJ2-3,CASSPRHSTDTQYF,TGTGCCAGCAGTCCCCGACACAGCACAGATACGCAGTATTTT
.,TRBV6-5,.,15,TRBJ2-6,CASLQGGSGANVLTF,TGTGCCAGCCTACAGGGAGGCTCTGGGGCCAACGTCCTGACTTTC
once,TRBV12-3/TRBV12-4,.,11,TRBJ2-1,CASTQLNEQFF,TGTGCCAGCACACAGCTCAATGAGCAGTTCTTC
.,TRBV7-6,TRBD1,15,TRBJ1-4,CASSSGQGAGEKLFF,TGTGCCAGCAGCAGCGGACAGGGGGCTGGGGAAAAACTGTTTTTT
.,TRBV5-4,TRBD2,15,TRBJ2-3,CASSPGLAGTDTQYF,TGTGCCAGCAGCCCAGGACTAGCGGGAACAGATACGCAGTATTTT
.,TRBV6-5,.,12,TRBJ2-1,CASSNPRGLPFF,TGTGCCAGCAGTAACCCGCGGGGTCTTCCGTTCTTC
.,TRBV9,.,18,TRBJ1-5,CASSAGGPSVGINQPQHF,TGTGCCAGCAGCGCTGGGGGGCCCTCAGTGGGGATCAATCAGCCCCAGCATTTT
few,TRBV19,.,20,TRBJ1-2,CASRPSIVFGSKRGDYGYTF,TGTGCCAGTAGACCTAGTATAGTTTTTGGAAGCAAGAGGGGTGACTATGGCTACACCTTC
.,TRBV7-9,TRBD2,14,TRBJ2-7,CASSSSGGDGEQYF,TGTGCCAGCAGCTCTAGCGGGGGGGATGGCGAGCAGTACTTC
once,TRBV5-1,TRBD2,17,TRBJ2-3,CASSLNPAGAGTDTQYF,TGCGCCAGCAGCTTGAATCCAGCGGGAGCGGGCACAGATACGCAGTATTTT
.,TRBV28,.,14,TRBJ2-7,CASSLPLPPYEQYF,TGTGCCAGCAGTTTACCCCTCCCCCCATACGAGCAGTACTTC
.,TRBV19,.,15,TRBJ1-1,CASSSAGRENTEAFF,TGTGCCAGTAGCTCCGCGGGACGAGAAAACACTGAAGCTTTCTTT
.,TRBV19,TRBD2,15,TRBJ2-1,CASSVGLAGINEQFF,TGTGCCAGTAGTGTAGGACTAGCGGGAATCAATGAGCAGTTCTTC
.,TRBV2,TRBD1,14,TRBJ1-2,CASLETTGPYGYTF,TGTGCCAGTTTGGAGACGACAGGGCCCTATGGCTACACCTTC
.,TRBV6-4,TRBD2,15,TRBJ2-1,CASSGTSGGRQEQFF,TGTGCCAGCAGCGGGACTAGCGGGGGCCGTCAGGAGCAGTTCTTC
.,TRBV6-5,.,13,TRBJ2-7,CASTIPLTGEQYF,TGTGCCAGCACCATCCCCCTTACGGGAGAGCAGTACTTC
.,TRBV28,TRBD2,16,TRBJ2-5,CASSSGLAEYQETQYF,TGTGCCAGCAGTTCAGGACTAGCGGAGTACCAAGAGACCCAGTACTTC
.,TRBV10-3,.,15,TRBJ2-6,CAISKSGTGANVLTF,TGTGCCATCAGTAAATCAGGGACTGGGGCCAACGTCCTGACTTTC
.,TRBV28,.,13,TRBJ2-1,CASGWLASNEQFF,TGTGCCAGCGGGTGGCTAGCGAGTAATGAGCAGTTCTTC
.,TRBV5-4,TRBD2,16,TRBJ2-2,CASSSQRGGKPGELFF,TGTGCCAGCAGCTCCCAGCGGGGGGGTAAGCCCGGGGAGCTGTTTTTT